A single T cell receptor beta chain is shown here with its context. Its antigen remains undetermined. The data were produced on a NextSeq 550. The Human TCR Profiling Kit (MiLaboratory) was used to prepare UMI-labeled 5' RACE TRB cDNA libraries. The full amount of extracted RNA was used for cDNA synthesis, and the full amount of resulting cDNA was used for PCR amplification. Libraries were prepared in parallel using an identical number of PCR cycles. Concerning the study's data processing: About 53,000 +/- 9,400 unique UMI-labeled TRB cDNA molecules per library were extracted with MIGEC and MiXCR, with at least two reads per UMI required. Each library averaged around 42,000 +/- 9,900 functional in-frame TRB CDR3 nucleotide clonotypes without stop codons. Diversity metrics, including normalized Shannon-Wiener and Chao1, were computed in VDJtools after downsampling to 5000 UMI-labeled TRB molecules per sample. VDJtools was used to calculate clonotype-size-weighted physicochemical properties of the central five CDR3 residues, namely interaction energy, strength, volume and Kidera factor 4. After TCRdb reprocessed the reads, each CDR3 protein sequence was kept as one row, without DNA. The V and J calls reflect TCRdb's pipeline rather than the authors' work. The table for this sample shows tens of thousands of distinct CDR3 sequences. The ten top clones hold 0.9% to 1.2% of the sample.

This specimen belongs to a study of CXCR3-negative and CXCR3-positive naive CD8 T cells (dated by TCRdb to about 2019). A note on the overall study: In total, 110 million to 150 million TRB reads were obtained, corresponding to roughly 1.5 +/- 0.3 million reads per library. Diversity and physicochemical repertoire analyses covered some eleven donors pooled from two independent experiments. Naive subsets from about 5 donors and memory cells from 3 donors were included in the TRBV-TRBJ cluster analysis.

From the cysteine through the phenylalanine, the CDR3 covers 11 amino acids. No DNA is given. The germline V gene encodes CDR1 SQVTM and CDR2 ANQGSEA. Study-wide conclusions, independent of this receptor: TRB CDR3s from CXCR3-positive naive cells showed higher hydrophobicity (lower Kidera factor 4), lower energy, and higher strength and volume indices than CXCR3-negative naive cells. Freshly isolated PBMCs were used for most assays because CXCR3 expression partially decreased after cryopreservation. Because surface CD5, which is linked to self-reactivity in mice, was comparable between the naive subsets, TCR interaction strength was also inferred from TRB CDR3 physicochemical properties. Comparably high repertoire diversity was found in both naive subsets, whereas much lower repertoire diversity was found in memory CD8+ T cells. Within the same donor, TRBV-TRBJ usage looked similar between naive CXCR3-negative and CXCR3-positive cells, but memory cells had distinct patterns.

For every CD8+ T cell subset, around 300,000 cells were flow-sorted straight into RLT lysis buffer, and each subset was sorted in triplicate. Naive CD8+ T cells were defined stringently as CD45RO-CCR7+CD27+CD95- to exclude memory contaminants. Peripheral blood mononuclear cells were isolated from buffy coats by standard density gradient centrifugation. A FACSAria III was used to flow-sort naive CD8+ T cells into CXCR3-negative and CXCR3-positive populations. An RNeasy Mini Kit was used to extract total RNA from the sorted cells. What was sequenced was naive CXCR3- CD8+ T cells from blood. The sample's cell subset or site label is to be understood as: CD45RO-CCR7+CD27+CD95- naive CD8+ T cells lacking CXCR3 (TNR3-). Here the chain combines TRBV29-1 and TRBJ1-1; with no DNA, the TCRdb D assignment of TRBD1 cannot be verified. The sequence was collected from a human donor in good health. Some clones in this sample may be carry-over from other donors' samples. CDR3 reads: CSVVAGTEAFF.